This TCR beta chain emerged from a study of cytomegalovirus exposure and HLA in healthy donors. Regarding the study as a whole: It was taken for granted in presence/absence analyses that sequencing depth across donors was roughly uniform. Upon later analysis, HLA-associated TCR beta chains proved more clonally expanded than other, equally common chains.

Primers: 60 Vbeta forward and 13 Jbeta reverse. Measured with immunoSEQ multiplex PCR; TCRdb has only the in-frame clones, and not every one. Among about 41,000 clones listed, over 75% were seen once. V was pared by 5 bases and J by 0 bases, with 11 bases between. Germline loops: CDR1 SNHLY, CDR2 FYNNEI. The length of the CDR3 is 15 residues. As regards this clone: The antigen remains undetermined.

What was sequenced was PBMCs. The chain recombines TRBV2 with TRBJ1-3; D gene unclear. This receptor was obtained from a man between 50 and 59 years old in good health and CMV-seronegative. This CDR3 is CASSREPSSGNTIYF. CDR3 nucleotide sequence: TGTGCCAGCAGTAGGGAGCCGAGCTCTGGAAACACCATATATTTT.